Listed here are 10 T cell receptor beta chains from one sample, sequenced in a study of CD8 T cells in Susac syndrome. A quantity of about 0.5 to 1 ug RNA underwent reverse transcription using random hexamers. TCRdb analysed the immunoSEQ multiplex PCR reads with MiXCR anew, one entry per CDR3 protein. The data contain roughly 100,000 distinct CDR3 sequences, about 93% of them singletons. The sample consisted of CD4+ T cells from PBMCs. These receptors were obtained from a human donor with Susac syndrome.

The chain couples TRBV4-3 to TRBJ2-2, with D possibly matching TRBD1 (5 bases). The CDR3 consists of 14 residues. Germline V gene lookup returns CDR1 LGHNA and CDR2 YSLEER. The V and J ends lost 5 bases and 4 bases respectively, with 11 bases between them. The CDR3 sequence: CASSWGSLTGELFF. The DNA for the CDR3 is TGCGCCAGCAGCTGGGGCAGCCTCACCGGGGAGCTGTTTTTT.

This chain connects TRBV4-3 to TRBJ1-1; possible D gene TRBD1, 6 bases. The CDR3 length is 15 residues. Trimming left V 3 bases short and J 3 bases short, with 14 bases between. Germline V CDR1 and CDR2: LGHNA, YSLEER. CDR3 DNA sequence: TGCGCCAGCAGCCACGAAGGGGGTGGCGACACTGAAGCTTTCTTT. This codes for CASSHEGGGDTEAFF.

This chain connects TRBV19 to TRBJ2-7, with D tentatively TRBD2 (5 bases). Germline-derived CDR1 and CDR2 are LNHDA and SQIVND (reference sequence). V was shortened by 3 bases and J by 7 bases, with 19 bases between the two germline ends. The CDR3 has 15 residues. CDR3 in DNA: TGTGCCAGTAGTATCGAAGACGGTGGACTCAGAGAGCAGTACTTC. Its translation: CASSIEDGGLREQYF.

The chain recombines TRBV7-2 with TRBJ2-7; perhaps D is TRBD1 or TRBD2 (5 bases each). The CDR3 has 16 residues. CDR1 and CDR2 (germline): SGHTA, FQGNSA. The V end lost 0 bases, the J end lost 0 bases, and 12 bases lay between the germline ends. CDR3 sequence: CASSLAPPGSSYEQYF. CDR3 in DNA: TGTGCCAGCAGCTTAGCCCCTCCAGGGAGCTCCTACGAGCAGTACTTC.

The gene calls are TRBV30 and TRBJ1-2, with D tentatively TRBD1 (6 bases). The CDR3 loop spans 13 amino acids. V gave up 3 bases and J gave up 7 bases, with 15 bases separating them. Germline values: CDR1 GTSNPN, CDR2 SVGIG (reference sequence). As DNA, the CDR3 is TGTGCCTGGAGAGGGGGGGAAACGGGTGGCTACACCTTC. Encoded protein: CAWRGGETGGYTF.

The rearrangement uses TRBV7-9 and TRBJ1-6; 7 nucleotides agree with TRBD1. The trim removed 5 bases at V and 1 base at J, leaving 2 bases unmatched. Germline V CDR1 and CDR2: SEHNR, FQNEAQ (reference sequence). CDR3 length: 15 amino acids. The CDR3 protein is CASSAGQSYNSPLHF. DNA for the CDR3: TGTGCCAGCAGCGCGGGACAGTCCTATAATTCACCCCTCCACTTT.

The chain is built from TRBV27 and TRBJ1-1; D possibly corresponds to TRBD1 (5 bases). V shed 5 bases and J shed 1 base, with 14 bases lying between them. This CDR3 is 15 amino acids long. The germline V gene encodes CDR1 MNHEY and CDR2 SMNVEV (reference sequence). CDR3 loop: CASSPSGTENTEAFF. CDR3 DNA sequence: TGTGCCAGCAGTCCGTCCGGGACGGAGAACACTGAAGCTTTCTTT.

The chain carries TRBV5-6 and TRBJ2-5; D gene uncertain. Trimming took off 2 bases at V and 1 base at J, with 6 bases between the two ends. CDR1 SGHDT and CDR2 YYEEEE come from the germline V gene. The length of the CDR3 is 13 residues. CDR3 sequence: CASSFTGQETQYF. Here the CDR3 DNA reads TGTGCCAGCAGCTTTACGGGCCAAGAGACCCAGTACTTC.

The J gene is TRBJ1-1, the V gene TRBV11-2, with TRBD1 matching over 7 bases. Unmatched junction bases numbered 5, after V lost 3 bases and J lost 1 base. The CDR3 loop spans 15 amino acids. Germline V CDR1 and CDR2: SGHAT, FQNNGV. In DNA form, the CDR3 reads TGTGCCAGCAGCTTTCCCGCAGGGGGGAACACTGAAGCTTTCTTT. This gives the protein CASSFPAGGNTEAFF.

This clonotype was observed a single time. The chain recombines TRBV11-2 with TRBJ2-3; a possible D gene is TRBD2 (7 bases). This CDR3 has 14 residues. Trimming left V 5 bases short and J 6 bases short, with 15 bases between. From germline, CDR1 is SGHAT and CDR2 FQNNGV. The CDR3 loop reads CASSASRGADTQYF. The CDR3 nucleotides are TGTGCCAGCAGCGCTAGCCGGGGGGCGGATACGCAGTATTTT.